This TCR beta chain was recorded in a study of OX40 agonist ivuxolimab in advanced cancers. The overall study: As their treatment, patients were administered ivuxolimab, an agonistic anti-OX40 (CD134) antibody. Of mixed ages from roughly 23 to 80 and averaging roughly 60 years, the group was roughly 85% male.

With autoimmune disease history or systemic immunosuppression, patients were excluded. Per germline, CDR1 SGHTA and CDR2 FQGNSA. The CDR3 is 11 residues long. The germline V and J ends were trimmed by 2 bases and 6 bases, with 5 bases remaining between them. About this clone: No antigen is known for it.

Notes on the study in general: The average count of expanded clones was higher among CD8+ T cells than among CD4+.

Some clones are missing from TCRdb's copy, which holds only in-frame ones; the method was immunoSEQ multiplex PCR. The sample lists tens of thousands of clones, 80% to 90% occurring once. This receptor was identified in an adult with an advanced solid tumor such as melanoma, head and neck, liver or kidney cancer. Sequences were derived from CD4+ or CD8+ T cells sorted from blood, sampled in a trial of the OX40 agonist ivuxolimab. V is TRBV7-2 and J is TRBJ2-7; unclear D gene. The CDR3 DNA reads TGTGCCAGCAGCTTATCACCCGAGCAGTACTTC. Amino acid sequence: CASSLSPEQYF.